The 21 T cell receptor beta chains reported below all come from one sample, sequenced in a study of identical twins. TCRdb ran MiXCR on the 5' RACE reads and lists one entry per CDR3 protein. In the table there are approximately 690,000 distinct CDR3 sequences, 5.5% to 7.5% of which are singletons. The sample was naive T cells sorted from blood. These receptors all stem from a man between 18 and 35 years old in good health.

This clonotype was seen only a few times. The V and J genes are TRBV15 and TRBJ2-5; D possibly corresponds to TRBD2 (6 bases). The V gene lost 5 bases and the J gene lost 3 bases, with 22 bases spanning the gap. CDR3 length: 17 amino acids. CDR1 and CDR2 (germline): LNHNV, YYDKDF (reference sequence). This chain's CDR3 is CATSAPGLQRPKETQYF. The CDR3, as DNA: TGTGCCACCAGCGCACCGGGACTCCAAAGGCCTAAAGAGACCCAGTACTTC.

In this sample, this clonotype turned up a few times. The V call is TRBV14, the J call TRBJ2-1, with TRBD2 identical over 14 bases. V lost 4 bases to trimming and J lost 7 bases; unmatched junction nucleotides: 9. Germline V lookup: CDR1 SGHDN, CDR2 FVKESK. This CDR3 region has 17 residues. In DNA, the CDR3 is TGTGCCAGCAGCCCCCCAGGGACTAGCGGGAGAGGAAATGAGCAGTTCTTC. Protein product: CASSPPGTSGRGNEQFF.

This clonotype has more than one count but fewer than ten. The chain recombines TRBV6-2 or TRBV6-3 with TRBJ2-3; D is possibly TRBD1 or TRBD2 (5 bases each). V was shortened by 6 bases and J by 4 bases, with 14 bases between the two germline ends. Germline V gene sequence: CDR1 MNHEY, CDR2 SVGEGT. The length of the CDR3 is 14 residues. CDR3 in DNA: TGTGCCAGCAGAAACGCCGGGACCCCAGATACGCAGTATTTT. Translation gives CASRNAGTPDTQYF.

The chain recombines TRBV7-9 with TRBJ2-3, with 11 bases that match TRBD2. Germline V gene lookup returns CDR1 SEHNR and CDR2 FQNEAQ (reference sequence). V shed 8 bases and J 3 bases; nucleotides not matched to a gene: 7. This CDR3 contains 15 residues. The CDR3 DNA reads TGTGCCAGCGAAGAACTAGCGGGAGCAACAGATACGCAGTATTTT. It codes for CASEELAGATDTQYF.

This clonotype was seen a few times. V and J are TRBV7-9 and TRBJ2-5; TRBD1 aligns across 7 bases. Trimming at V came to 10 bases and at J to 1 base, leaving 6 bases not matched to a gene. Germline lookup yields CDR1 SEHNR and CDR2 FQNEAQ (reference sequence). This CDR3 is built from 13 residues. CDR3 nucleotides: TGTGCCACCCTACAGGGGTTCCAAGAGACCCAGTACTTC. As protein: CATLQGFQETQYF.

This clonotype occurred many times. The chain employs TRBV24-1 and TRBJ2-2; 7 nucleotides align to TRBD1. V lost 9 bases, J lost 3 bases, and 6 bases stayed unmatched. Germline lookup yields CDR1 KGHDR and CDR2 SFDVKD. The CDR3 sequence is 14 residues long. CDR3 nucleotides: TGTGCCACCGCCGGGACAGCCTACACCGGGGAGCTGTTTTTT. This gives the protein CATAGTAYTGELFF.

The genes are TRBV29-1 and TRBJ2-6; no definite D call. CDR1 and CDR2 (germline): SQVTM, ANQGSEA. This CDR3 has 21 amino acids. V shed 5 bases and J shed 1 base, with 30 bases lying between them. The CDR3 region is CSVPSRQGHILVDSGANVLTF. The CDR3 nucleotides read TGCAGCGTTCCCTCCCGTCAAGGCCACATTCTCGTGGATTCTGGGGCCAACGTCCTGACTTTC.

This clonotype occurred many times. CDR3 bases: TGTGCCAGCAGTTTACCAGACGGCTACGAGCAGTACTTC. It encodes CASSLPDGYEQYF. The V call is TRBV12-3 or TRBV12-4, the J call TRBJ2-7; no clear D gene. The CDR3 runs to 13 residues. Trimming pared 2 bases from V and 3 bases from J, leaving 8 bases between.

Concerning this clonotype: This may be a read error: a much more frequent sequence differs by one nucleotide. The chain carries TRBV28 and TRBJ2-3; D is ambiguous. V was pared by 8 bases and J by 2 bases, with 14 bases between. The germline gives CDR1 MDHEN, CDR2 SYDVKM. CDR3 size: 14 residues. The CDR3 here is CASRSTTDTDTQYF. Here the CDR3 DNA reads TGTGCCAGCCGCAGCACCACCGACACAGATACGCAGTATTTT.

This clonotype was recorded at least ten times. V usage is TRBV5-5 and J usage is TRBJ2-1, with D possibly matching TRBD1 (5 bases). The CDR3 consists of 16 residues. Germline values: CDR1 SGHKS, CDR2 YYEKEE (reference sequence). Trimming took 0 bases from V and 10 from J, leaving 20 bases between them. In nucleotides, the CDR3 is TGTGCCAGCAGCTTGGCCGGAGACAGCCCAGCATGGGAGCAGTTCTTC. Amino acid sequence: CASSLAGDSPAWEQFF.

This chain connects TRBV19 to TRBJ2-1, with D unclear. CDR3 size: 14 residues. The germline V gene encodes CDR1 LNHDA and CDR2 SQIVND (reference sequence). Trimming pared 3 bases from V and 12 bases from J, leaving 18 bases between. CDR3 loop: CASSIAIQTGGQFF. Here the CDR3 DNA reads TGTGCCAGTAGTATCGCGATTCAGACCGGCGGGCAGTTCTTC.

There are many counts of this clonotype. The chain joins TRBV5-5 to TRBJ2-3; D may be TRBD2 (5 bases). V was shortened by 4 bases and J by 8 bases, with 8 bases between the two germline ends. Germline V gives CDR1 SGHKS, CDR2 YYEKEE (reference sequence). The length of the CDR3 is 11 residues. CDR3 amino acids: CASSREVTQYF. The CDR3 nucleotides are TGTGCCAGCAGCCGGGAAGTTACGCAGTATTTT.

This clonotype was seen only a few times. The gene calls are TRBV7-9 and TRBJ1-2; a possible D gene is TRBD1 (5 bases). There are 11 residues in the CDR3. Trimming shortened V by 3 bases and J by 7 bases, and 6 bases separated the two germline ends. The germline gives CDR1 SEHNR, CDR2 FQNEAQ (reference sequence). The CDR3 protein is CASSFGTGYTF. In DNA form, the CDR3 reads TGTGCCAGCAGCTTCGGGACTGGCTACACCTTC.

This clonotype showed up just a few times. The chain joins TRBV7-8 to TRBJ1-2; 8 nucleotides align to TRBD1. Germline CDR1 reads SGHVS; CDR2 reads FQNEAQ. V shed 2 bases, J shed 4 bases, and the junction held 3 bases outside the gene matches. CDR3 length: 14 amino acids. The CDR3 reads CASSLTGGAYGYTF. CDR3 DNA: TGTGCCAGCAGCTTAACAGGGGGAGCCTATGGCTACACCTTC.

This clonotype showed up many times. The genes are TRBV20-1 and TRBJ2-1; D remains ambiguous. This CDR3 contains 11 residues. The germline gives CDR1 DFQATT, CDR2 SNEGSKA (reference sequence). The V and J ends lost 4 bases and 6 bases respectively, with 7 bases between them. The CDR3 reads CSANSRNEQFF. The CDR3 DNA reads TGCAGTGCTAATTCCCGCAATGAGCAGTTCTTC.

This clonotype was recorded many times. DNA of the CDR3: TGTGCCAGCGGACCTGCGGACCAAGAGACCCAGTACTTC. Encoded protein: CASGPADQETQYF. The chain joins TRBV6-1 to TRBJ2-5; no definite D call. Germline values: CDR1 MNHNS, CDR2 SASEGT. The V end was cut by 8 bases, the J end by 0 bases, with 10 bases between. This CDR3 contains 13 residues.

V usage is TRBV3-1 and J usage is TRBJ1-2, with D hard to call. The CDR3 is made up of 13 amino acids. V gave up 1 base and J gave up 3 bases, with 6 bases separating them. From germline, CDR1 is LGHDT and CDR2 YNNKEL (reference sequence). As DNA, the CDR3 is TGTGCCAGCAGCCAAGCAGGCGACTATGGCTACACCTTC. Its protein product is CASSQAGDYGYTF.

V is TRBV20-1 and J is TRBJ2-7; 8 bases are a match to TRBD1. The length of the CDR3 is 13 residues. The germline V gene encodes CDR1 DFQATT and CDR2 SNEGSKA (reference sequence). Written as DNA, the CDR3 is TGCAGGGCAGCAAGGGACAGGCCCTACGAGCAGTACTTC. Its protein product is CRAARDRPYEQYF.

The J gene is TRBJ2-5, the V gene TRBV7-2, with 7 bases aligning to TRBD1. V was clipped by 1 base and J by 4 bases; unmatched bases: 6. The CDR3 extends over 15 amino acids. The germline V gene has CDR1 SGHTA and CDR2 FQGNSA. CDR3 residues: CASSLVVGQAETQYF. CDR3 bases: TGTGCCAGCAGCTTAGTGGTCGGACAGGCAGAGACCCAGTACTTC.

V usage is TRBV4-1 and J usage is TRBJ2-1, with D perhaps TRBD2 (7 bases). CDR3 length equals 15 residues. Germline V gene sequence: CDR1 MGHRA, CDR2 YSYEKL. V lost 3 bases and J lost 2, with 11 bases in between. The CDR3 region has the DNA TGCGCCAGCAGCCAGGGGGGGCGGACCTACAATGAGCAGTTCTTC. Translating gives CASSQGGRTYNEQFF.

About this clonotype: This may be a read error: a much more frequent sequence differs by one nucleotide. The genes are TRBV4-1 and TRBJ2-5; D is possibly TRBD2 (5 bases). Germline V CDR1 and CDR2: MGHRA, YSYEKL. This CDR3 region has 15 residues. The CDR3 here is CARSQAAGLKETQYF. The DNA for the CDR3 is TGCGCCAGAAGCCAAGCGGCCGGGCTTAAAGAGACCCAGTACTTC.